Below are 10 T cell receptor beta chains sequenced from a single sample in a study of T cells after yellow fever vaccination. TCRdb reanalysed the 5' RACE reads using MiXCR and keeps one entry per CDR3 protein. The data show 140,000 to 150,000 distinct CDR3 sequences, about 6.9% seen once. The sequencing here drew on CD4+ T cells sorted from PBMCs, taken 10 days after the yellow fever booster vaccination. These receptors all come from a man aged 30 to 39 who received the YFV17D yellow fever vaccine.

This clonotype was seen repeatedly, ten times or more. The rearrangement links TRBV12-5 to TRBJ2-3; D unclear. V was pared by 4 bases and J by 4 bases, with 9 bases between. The CDR3 loop spans 13 amino acids. Germline V gene lookup returns CDR1 LGHNT and CDR2 FRNRAP. The CDR3 DNA reads TGTGCTAGTGGTTCCCCTGGAGCAGATACGCAGTATTTT. Translating it yields CASGSPGADTQYF.

About this clonotype: A much larger clonotype is one base distant, so this may be a read error. The rearrangement uses TRBV3-1 and TRBJ2-3; maybe TRBD1 (5 bases). Germline V gene sequence: CDR1 LGHDT, CDR2 YNNKEL (reference sequence). The CDR3 totals 14 residues. The CDR3: CVSSQGVFVDTQYF. The CDR3 DNA reads TGTGTCAGCAGCCAAGGGGTGTTTGTCGATACGCAGTATTTT.

The V and J genes are TRBV6-5 and TRBJ2-5; TRBD2 agrees at 13 bases. Per germline, CDR1 MNHEY and CDR2 SVGAGI. Trimming cost V 2 bases and J 5 bases; bases outside gene matches: 8. The CDR3 extends over 17 amino acids. CDR3 in DNA: TGTGCCAGCAGTTACGGAACTAGCGGGAGGGCCTCGGAGACCCAGTACTTC. This translates into CASSYGTSGRASETQYF.

This clonotype was picked up many times. This chain uses TRBV6-5 with TRBJ2-7; a weak D match, TRBD1 (6 bases). V lost 3 bases to trimming and J lost 3 bases, with 15 bases between them. Germline V gives CDR1 MNHEY, CDR2 SVGAGI. CDR3 length: 15 residues. The CDR3 DNA follows: TGTGCCAGCAGTTATATCAGGGGATCCATCTACGAGCAGTACTTC. Translated, it gives CASSYIRGSIYEQYF.

This clonotype was detected ten times or more. The gene calls are TRBV15 and TRBJ2-7; TRBD1 is a possible D gene (5 bases). The V gene lost 0 bases and the J gene lost 4 bases, with 13 bases spanning the gap. Germline CDR1 and CDR2: LNHNV and YYDKDF (reference sequence). The CDR3 is 15 residues long. The CDR3 sequence: CATSRDRRGWYEQYF. CDR3 coding DNA: TGTGCCACCAGCAGAGATCGTAGGGGTTGGTACGAGCAGTACTTC.

This clonotype has a count of ten or more. The junction differs from germline at one of its ends, possibly a read error. V usage is TRBV7-7 and J usage is TRBJ2-3, with a weak D call TRBD1 (6 bases). Germline loops: CDR1 SSHAT, CDR2 FNYEAQ (reference sequence). CDR3 length equals 15 residues. The CDR3 loop is CASSLRDTYTDTQYF. In DNA form, the CDR3 reads TGTGCTAGCAGCCTGAGGGACACGTACACAGATACGCAGTATTTT.

This clonotype has a count of ten or more. This chain uses TRBV7-2 with TRBJ2-7; the D call may be TRBD1 or TRBD2 (5 bases each). This CDR3 is built from 14 residues. The V end lost 4 bases, the J end lost 7 bases, and 17 bases lay between the germline ends. Germline V lookup: CDR1 SGHTA, CDR2 FQGNSA. CDR3 protein: CASSSSPGRREQYF. The CDR3 DNA follows: TGTGCCAGCAGCTCCTCACCGGGACGAAGGGAGCAGTACTTC.

This clonotype was observed a handful of times. This chain uses TRBV3-1 with TRBJ2-5; 7 nucleotides match TRBD1. Germline loops: CDR1 LGHDT, CDR2 YNNKEL (reference sequence). The CDR3 runs to 17 residues. Unmatched junction bases numbered 10, after V lost 2 bases and J lost 1 base. The CDR3 loop is CASSQPQGPGGQETQYF. Written as DNA, the CDR3 is TGTGCCAGCAGCCAACCCCAGGGCCCAGGGGGCCAAGAGACCCAGTACTTC.

In its sample, this clonotype was seen many times. The chain is built from TRBV7-9 and TRBJ2-1; no reliable D call. Per germline, CDR1 SEHNR and CDR2 FQNEAQ (reference sequence). V shed 5 bases and J shed 9 bases, with 8 bases lying between them. The CDR3 covers 11 residues. The CDR3 loop reads CASSPLFEQFF. CDR3 sequence (DNA): TGTGCCAGCAGCCCCCTCTTTGAGCAGTTCTTC.

The chain recombines TRBV12-3 or TRBV12-4 with TRBJ2-1; a possible D gene is TRBD1 (5 bases). The CDR3 is 12 amino acids. Trimming stripped 6 bases from V and 13 bases from J, with 16 bases between. The CDR3 DNA reads TGTGCCAGCAGAAGCACAGGCGCAGGCCAGTTCTTC. Amino acids: CASRSTGAGQFF.